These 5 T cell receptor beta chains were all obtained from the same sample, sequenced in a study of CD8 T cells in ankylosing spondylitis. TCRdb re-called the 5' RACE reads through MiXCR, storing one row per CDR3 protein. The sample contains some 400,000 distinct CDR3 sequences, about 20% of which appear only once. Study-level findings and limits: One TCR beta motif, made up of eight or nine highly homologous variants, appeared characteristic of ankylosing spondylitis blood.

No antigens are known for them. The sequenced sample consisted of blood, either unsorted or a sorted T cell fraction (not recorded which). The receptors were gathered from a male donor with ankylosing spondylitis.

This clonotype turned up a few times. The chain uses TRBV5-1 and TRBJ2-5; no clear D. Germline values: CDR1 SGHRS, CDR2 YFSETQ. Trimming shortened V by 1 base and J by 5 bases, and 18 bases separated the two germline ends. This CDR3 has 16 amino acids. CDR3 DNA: TGCGCCAGCAGCTTGCGTCATGGTGGAAAGTCGGAGACCCAGTACTTC. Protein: CASSLRHGGKSETQYF.

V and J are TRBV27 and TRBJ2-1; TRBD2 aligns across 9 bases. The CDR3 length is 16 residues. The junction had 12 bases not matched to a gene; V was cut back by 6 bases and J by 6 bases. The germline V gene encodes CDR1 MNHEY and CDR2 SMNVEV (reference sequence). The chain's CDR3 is CASSRLPGLASNEQFF. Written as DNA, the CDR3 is TGTGCCAGCAGCCGCTTACCGGGACTAGCTAGCAATGAGCAGTTCTTC.

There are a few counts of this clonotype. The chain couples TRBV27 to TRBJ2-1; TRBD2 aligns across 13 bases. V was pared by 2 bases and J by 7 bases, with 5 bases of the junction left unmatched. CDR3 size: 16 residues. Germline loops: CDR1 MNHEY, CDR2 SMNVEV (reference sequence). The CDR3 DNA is TGTGCCAGCAGTTTAGTGGGACTAGCGGGAAGGAATGAGCAGTTCTTC. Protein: CASSLVGLAGRNEQFF.

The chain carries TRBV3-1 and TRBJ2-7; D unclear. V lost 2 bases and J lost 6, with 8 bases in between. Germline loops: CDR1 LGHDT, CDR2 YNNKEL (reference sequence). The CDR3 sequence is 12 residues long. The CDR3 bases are TGTGCCAGCAGCCAACGTACTGGCGAGCAGTACTTC. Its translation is CASSQRTGEQYF.

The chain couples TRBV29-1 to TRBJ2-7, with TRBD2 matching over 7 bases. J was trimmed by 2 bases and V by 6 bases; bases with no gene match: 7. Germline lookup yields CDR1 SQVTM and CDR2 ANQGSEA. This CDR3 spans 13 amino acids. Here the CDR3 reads CSVDGLGTYEQYF. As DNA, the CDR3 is TGCAGCGTAGACGGACTAGGGACCTACGAGCAGTACTTC.